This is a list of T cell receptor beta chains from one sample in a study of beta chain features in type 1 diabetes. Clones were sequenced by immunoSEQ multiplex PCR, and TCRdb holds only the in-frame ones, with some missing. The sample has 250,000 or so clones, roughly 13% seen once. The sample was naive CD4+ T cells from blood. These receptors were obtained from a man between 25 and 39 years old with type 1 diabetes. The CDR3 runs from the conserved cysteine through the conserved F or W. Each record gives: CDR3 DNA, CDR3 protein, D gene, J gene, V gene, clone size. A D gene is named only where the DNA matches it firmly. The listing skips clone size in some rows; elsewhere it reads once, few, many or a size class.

DNA: TGTGCCAGCAGCGGGGGGGGAGATACGCAGTATTTT
CDR3: CASSGGGDTQYF
D: TRBD2
J: TRBJ2-3
V: TRBV14
size: .

DNA: TGTGCCAGCAGTTTCCCGGGGGATAATTCACCCCTCCACTTT
CDR3: CASSFPGDNSPLHF
D: .
J: TRBJ1-6
V: TRBV28
size: few

DNA: TGTGCCAGCACTCCTATTCCTTCCCGGGGGACCCAGTACTTC
CDR3: CASTPIPSRGTQYF
D: .
J: TRBJ2-5
V: TRBV9
size: few

DNA: TGTGCCAGCAGGGACAGGGGGGATCAGCCCCAGCATTTT
CDR3: CASRDRGDQPQHF
D: TRBD1
J: TRBJ1-5
V: TRBV19
size: few

DNA: TGTGCCAGCGAGAACATGCCGGGAGAGACCCAGTACTTC
CDR3: CASENMPGETQYF
D: .
J: TRBJ2-5
V: TRBV6-5
size: few

DNA: TGTGCCAGCTCAGGAGCGGGGCGGTCCTACGAGCAGTACTTC
CDR3: CASSGAGRSYEQYF
D: TRBD2
J: TRBJ2-7
V: TRBV18
size: few

DNA: TGTGCCAGCAGCCAATCGGACAGGCGAAAAGAGACCCAGTACTTC
CDR3: CASSQSDRRKETQYF
D: TRBD1
J: TRBJ2-5
V: TRBV16
size: .

DNA: TGTGCCAGCAGGATACGGGAGACTAATGAAAAACTGTTTTTT
CDR3: CASRIRETNEKLFF
D: .
J: TRBJ1-4
V: TRBV2
size: .

DNA: TGTGCCTGGATCAGAACAGGGACTAAGTACGAGCAGTACTTC
CDR3: CAWIRTGTKYEQYF
D: .
J: TRBJ2-7
V: TRBV30
size: .

DNA: TGTGCCAGCAGTTCGAGCCACACTGAAGCTTTCTTT
CDR3: CASSSSHTEAFF
D: .
J: TRBJ1-1
V: TRBV27
size: .

DNA: TGTGCCAGCAGCCCACCCGGACATGTCGTTGAAGCTTTCTTT
CDR3: CASSPPGHVVEAFF
D: .
J: TRBJ1-1
V: TRBV7-9
size: once

DNA: TGTGCCAGCAGCGTAGGGTCAGGGTTCACAGATACGCAGTATTTT
CDR3: CASSVGSGFTDTQYF
D: .
J: TRBJ2-3
V: TRBV9
size: few

DNA: TGCGCCAGCAGCTCTACCGGACAGGGGGAAAAACTGTTTTTT
CDR3: CASSSTGQGEKLFF
D: TRBD1
J: TRBJ1-4
V: TRBV5-1
size: .

DNA: TGTGCCAGCAGCGGTTCTCGGGAAAACACAGATACGCAGTATTTT
CDR3: CASSGSRENTDTQYF
D: .
J: TRBJ2-3
V: TRBV13
size: .

DNA: TGTGCCAGCAGTTCCCTACAGGTCCAAGAGACCCAGTACTTC
CDR3: CASSSLQVQETQYF
D: .
J: TRBJ2-5
V: TRBV25-1
size: .

DNA: TGTGCCTGGAGTGTACAGGGGGCCGGGGAGCTGTTTTTT
CDR3: CAWSVQGAGELFF
D: TRBD1
J: TRBJ2-2
V: TRBV30
size: few

DNA: TGTGCCAGCAGTGAATATTCGACAGGAAGGATGTACGAGCAGTACTTC
CDR3: CASSEYSTGRMYEQYF
D: .
J: TRBJ2-7
V: TRBV25-1
size: .

DNA: TGTGCCAGCAGTTCCAGGAGGGATCTTGGCTACACCTTC
CDR3: CASSSRRDLGYTF
D: .
J: TRBJ1-2
V: TRBV7-2
size: few

DNA: TGTGCCAGCTCACCAAGGGGGCGAACTGAAGCTTTCTTT
CDR3: CASSPRGRTEAFF
D: TRBD1
J: TRBJ1-1
V: TRBV18
size: .

DNA: TGCGCCAGCAGCTTGGTTGGGGAGTTAGCTAACAATGAGCAGTTCTTC
CDR3: CASSLVGELANNEQFF
D: .
J: TRBJ2-1
V: TRBV5-1
size: few

DNA: TGTGCCTGGAGTGTACGCGGCAGGGATCAGGAGACCCAGTACTTC
CDR3: CAWSVRGRDQETQYF
D: .
J: TRBJ2-5
V: TRBV30
size: once

DNA: TGTGCCAGCAGCTTGGGGCCGTCCAGGAATCGACAAGAGACCCAGTACTTC
CDR3: CASSLGPSRNRQETQYF
D: .
J: TRBJ2-5
V: TRBV5-6
size: few

DNA: TGTGCCAGCAGCTTCTCCCCGGGGACAGGGCCTGGAAGCGAGCAGTACTTC
CDR3: CASSFSPGTGPGSEQYF
D: TRBD1
J: TRBJ2-7
V: TRBV11-2
size: .

DNA: TGTGCCAGCAGCTTAGGGAGCTACTATGGCTACACCTTC
CDR3: CASSLGSYYGYTF
D: .
J: TRBJ1-2
V: TRBV11-2
size: .

DNA: TGTGCCAGCAGCTCCACCTACGAGCAGTACTTC
CDR3: CASSSTYEQYF
D: .
J: TRBJ2-7
V: TRBV7-2
size: few

DNA: TGCGCCAGCAGTCCCGGGGAAGGCCTGATAGATACGCAGTATTTT
CDR3: CASSPGEGLIDTQYF
D: .
J: TRBJ2-3
V: TRBV5-1
size: .

DNA: TGTGCCTGGAGCTCCACTCGGGGGGGGGCCACTGAAGCTTTCTTT
CDR3: CAWSSTRGGATEAFF
D: .
J: TRBJ1-1
V: TRBV30
size: few

DNA: TGTGCCAGCTCACCGACTAGCGGGAGCTCCTACGAGCAGTACTTC
CDR3: CASSPTSGSSYEQYF
D: TRBD2
J: TRBJ2-7
V: TRBV18
size: .

DNA: TGCGCCAGCAGCTTGGGACAGGGAGTAGAGACCCAGTACTTC
CDR3: CASSLGQGVETQYF
D: TRBD1
J: TRBJ2-5
V: TRBV5-1
size: .

DNA: TGTGCCACCAGCGTAGGGGATGGAAACACCATATATTTT
CDR3: CATSVGDGNTIYF
D: .
J: TRBJ1-3
V: TRBV15
size: few

DNA: TGTGCCAGCAGTCTCGACAGGGTTGCCAATCAGCCCCAGCATTTT
CDR3: CASSLDRVANQPQHF
D: TRBD1
J: TRBJ1-5
V: TRBV27
size: few

DNA: TGTGCCAGCAGCAAAGGACTAGCTAGGGAGACCCAGTACTTC
CDR3: CASSKGLARETQYF
D: .
J: TRBJ2-5
V: TRBV21-1
size: .

DNA: TGTGCCAGCAGCAGGCCTGCGGGAAGCTCCTACAATGAGCAGTTCTTC
CDR3: CASSRPAGSSYNEQFF
D: .
J: TRBJ2-1
V: TRBV11-2
size: .

DNA: TGTGCCAGCAGCAAGACTACATCCTACGAGCAGTACTTC
CDR3: CASSKTTSYEQYF
D: .
J: TRBJ2-7
V: TRBV7-9
size: .

DNA: TGTGCCTGGAGTGTTAGACGACACACAGATACGCAGTATTTT
CDR3: CAWSVRRHTDTQYF
D: .
J: TRBJ2-3
V: TRBV30
size: few

DNA: TGTGCCAGCAGCCGGGACAGGGATTATGGCTACACCTTC
CDR3: CASSRDRDYGYTF
D: TRBD1
J: TRBJ1-2
V: TRBV5-4
size: .

DNA: TGCAGCGTTGGTTTCAGACTCCAAGAGACCCAGTACTTC
CDR3: CSVGFRLQETQYF
D: .
J: TRBJ2-5
V: TRBV29-1
size: few

DNA: TGCGCCAGCTTCCCCACCGTCGTACGGGAGGGCGGGAATGAGCAGTTCTTC
CDR3: CASFPTVVREGGNEQFF
D: TRBD2
J: TRBJ2-1
V: TRBV5-1
size: few

DNA: TGTGCCAGCAGCTTCGCCGGGACAGCTACCGGGGAGCTGTTTTTT
CDR3: CASSFAGTATGELFF
D: TRBD1
J: TRBJ2-2
V: TRBV11-2
size: few

DNA: TGTGCCAGCAGCCCCGGGATCGGCACTGAAGCTTTCTTT
CDR3: CASSPGIGTEAFF
D: .
J: TRBJ1-1
V: TRBV11-2
size: .

DNA: TGTGCCAGCAGCTATATGGGAACACGGGATACCTACGAGCAGTACTTC
CDR3: CASSYMGTRDTYEQYF
D: .
J: TRBJ2-7
V: TRBV27
size: .

DNA: TGCGCCAGCAGCCAGGTTCCGGACAGATTGAACACTGAAGCTTTCTTT
CDR3: CASSQVPDRLNTEAFF
D: .
J: TRBJ1-1
V: TRBV4-1
size: .

DNA: TGTGCCAGCAGTGAAGGGGCAGGGGGCACAGATACGCAGTATTTT
CDR3: CASSEGAGGTDTQYF
D: .
J: TRBJ2-3
V: TRBV6-1
size: .

DNA: TGTGCCATCAGTCGACAGGGGGCGGAGGCCGGGGAGCTGTTTTTT
CDR3: CAISRQGAEAGELFF
D: TRBD1
J: TRBJ2-2
V: TRBV10-3
size: .